These T cell receptor beta chains were read from a single sample in a study of blood T cell repertoires in COVID-19. Here immunoSEQ multiplex PCR was the method, and the copy in TCRdb shows in-frame clones only, minus some. This table has under 300,000 clones, around nine tenths appearing once. Sequenced: PBMCs or T cells enriched from blood (not recorded which). The origin of the receptors is a woman aged 40-49 years who had recovered from COVID-19. The CDR3 runs from the conserved cysteine through the conserved F or W. Each record gives: V gene, clone size, D gene, J gene, CDR3 protein, CDR3 DNA. D genes are given only for firm matches. Size is omitted from some rows. Given values are once, few, many or a class for expanded clones.

TRBV10-2	.	.	TRBJ2-3	CASSRERDTQYF	TGCGCCAGCAGTCGGGAAAGAGATACGCAGTATTTT
TRBV5-6	.	TRBD1	TRBJ2-5	CASSALQGAVEQETQYF	TGTGCCAGCAGCGCGTTACAGGGGGCCGTCGAACAAGAGACCCAGTACTTC
TRBV18	.	.	TRBJ1-2	CASSPPSSDYGYTF	TGTGCCAGCTCACCACCGTCTTCAGACTATGGCTACACCTTC
TRBV29-1	.	TRBD1	TRBJ1-2	CSASDRANYGYTF	TGCAGCGCCTCGGACAGGGCTAACTATGGCTACACCTTC
TRBV5-1	.	.	TRBJ1-1	CASSQEAGVTEAFF	TGCGCCAGCAGCCAAGAGGCAGGGGTCACTGAAGCTTTCTTT
TRBV5-1	once	TRBD2	TRBJ2-1	CASSLDYSGGAGNEQFF	TGCGCCAGCAGCTTAGACTATAGCGGGGGGGCCGGAAATGAGCAGTTCTTC
TRBV7-2	.	.	TRBJ2-7	CASSLDGTFEQYF	TGTGCCAGCAGCTTAGATGGGACATTTGAGCAGTACTTC
TRBV5-1	.	.	TRBJ1-1	CASREQGNTEAFF	TGCGCCAGCAGGGAACAGGGTAACACTGAAGCTTTCTTT
TRBV7-2	.	TRBD1	TRBJ2-3	CASSLAWGTGDTDTQYF	TGTGCCAGCAGCTTAGCGTGGGGGACAGGGGACACAGATACGCAGTATTTT
TRBV4-2	.	.	TRBJ2-7	CASSQESRAGEQYF	TGTGCCAGCAGCCAAGAGAGTCGGGCGGGCGAGCAGTACTTC
TRBV5-1	.	TRBD2	TRBJ2-7	CASSLDLAGGREQYF	TGCGCCAGCAGCTTGGATCTAGCGGGGGGTCGCGAGCAGTACTTC
TRBV25-1	.	TRBD1	TRBJ2-7	CASRGQAPREQYF	TGTGCCAGCAGGGGACAGGCCCCTAGGGAGCAGTACTTC
TRBV7-2	.	TRBD1	TRBJ2-1	CASLETGAYNEQFF	TGTGCCAGCCTTGAGACAGGGGCCTACAATGAGCAGTTCTTC
TRBV5-8	.	TRBD1	TRBJ1-2	CASSLTGGVAGYTF	TGTGCCAGCAGCTTGACAGGGGGAGTTGCTGGCTACACCTTC
TRBV7-2	.	.	TRBJ2-5	CASSLGGGLLLKETQYF	TGTGCCAGCAGCTTAGGTGGGGGACTCCTTCTGAAAGAGACCCAGTACTTC
TRBV10-3	.	.	TRBJ1-1	CAISEWEGAAEAFF	TGTGCCATCAGTGAGTGGGAGGGTGCGGCTGAAGCTTTCTTT
TRBV7-6	.	TRBD2	TRBJ2-1	CASSRQAGRSYNEQFF	TGTGCCAGCAGCCGACAAGCGGGAAGGTCCTACAATGAGCAGTTCTTC
TRBV18	.	.	TRBJ2-2	CASSPPTPSTGELFF	TGTGCCAGCTCACCTCCCACACCCTCCACCGGGGAGCTGTTTTTT